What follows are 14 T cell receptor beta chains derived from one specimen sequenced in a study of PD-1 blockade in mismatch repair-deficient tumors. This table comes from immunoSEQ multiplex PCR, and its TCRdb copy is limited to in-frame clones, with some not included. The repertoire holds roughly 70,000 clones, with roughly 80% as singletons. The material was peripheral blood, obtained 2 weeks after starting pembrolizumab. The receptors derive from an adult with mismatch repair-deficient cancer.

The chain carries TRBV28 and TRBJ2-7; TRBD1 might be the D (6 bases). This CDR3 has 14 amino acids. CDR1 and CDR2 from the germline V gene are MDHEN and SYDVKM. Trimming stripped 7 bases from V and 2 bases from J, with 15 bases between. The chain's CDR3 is CASTRTALTYEQYF. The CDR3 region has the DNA TGTGCCAGCACCCGGACAGCTCTGACCTACGAGCAGTACTTC.

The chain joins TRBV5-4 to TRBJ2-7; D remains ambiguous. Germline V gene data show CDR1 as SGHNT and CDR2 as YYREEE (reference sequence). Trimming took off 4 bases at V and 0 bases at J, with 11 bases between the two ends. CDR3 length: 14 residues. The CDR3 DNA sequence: TGTGCCAGCAGCCGGCTTGACGGCTCCTACGAGCAGTACTTC. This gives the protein CASSRLDGSYEQYF.

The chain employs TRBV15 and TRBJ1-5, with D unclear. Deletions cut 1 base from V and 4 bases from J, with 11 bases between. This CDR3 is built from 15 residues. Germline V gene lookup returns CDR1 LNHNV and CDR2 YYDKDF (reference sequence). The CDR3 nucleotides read TGTGCCACCAGCAGAGGTTGGGAGGGAAATCAGCCCCAGCATTTT. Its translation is CATSRGWEGNQPQHF.

The CDR3 sequence is CASSHSSGRTYQETQYF. The CDR3 DNA sequence: TGTGCCAGCTCCCATTCTAGCGGGAGGACGTACCAAGAGACCCAGTACTTC. The rearrangement joins TRBV18 to TRBJ2-5; 11 positions match TRBD2. The germline CDR1 and CDR2 sequences are KGHSH and LQKENI. Trimming at V came to 6 bases and at J to 0 bases, leaving 9 bases not matched to a gene. The CDR3 totals 17 residues.

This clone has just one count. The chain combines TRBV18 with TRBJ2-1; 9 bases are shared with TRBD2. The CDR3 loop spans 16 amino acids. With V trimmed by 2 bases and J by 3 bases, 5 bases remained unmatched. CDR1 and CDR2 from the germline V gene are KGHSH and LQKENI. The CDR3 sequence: CASSPVLTSGYNEQFF. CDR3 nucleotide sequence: TGTGCCAGCTCACCAGTTTTGACTAGCGGCTACAATGAGCAGTTCTTC.

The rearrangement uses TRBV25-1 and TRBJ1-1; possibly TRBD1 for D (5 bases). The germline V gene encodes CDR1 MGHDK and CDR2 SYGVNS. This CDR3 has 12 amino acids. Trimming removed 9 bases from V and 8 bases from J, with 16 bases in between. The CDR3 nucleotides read TGTGCCAGTAATACAGGCGGCGAAGAAGCTTTCTTT. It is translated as CASNTGGEEAFF.

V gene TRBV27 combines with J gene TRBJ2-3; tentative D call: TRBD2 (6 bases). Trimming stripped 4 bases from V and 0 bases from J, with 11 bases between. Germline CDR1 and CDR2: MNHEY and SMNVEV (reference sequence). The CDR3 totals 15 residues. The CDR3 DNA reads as TGTGCCAGCAGTTCGGGGGACTTTAGCACAGATACGCAGTATTTT. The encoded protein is CASSSGDFSTDTQYF.

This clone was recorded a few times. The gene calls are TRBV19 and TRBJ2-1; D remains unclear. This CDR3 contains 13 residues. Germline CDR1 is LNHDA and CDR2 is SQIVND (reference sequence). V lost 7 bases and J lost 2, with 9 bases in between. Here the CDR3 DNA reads TGTGCCAGTACCGCCGATACCTACAATGAGCAGTTCTTC. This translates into CASTADTYNEQFF.

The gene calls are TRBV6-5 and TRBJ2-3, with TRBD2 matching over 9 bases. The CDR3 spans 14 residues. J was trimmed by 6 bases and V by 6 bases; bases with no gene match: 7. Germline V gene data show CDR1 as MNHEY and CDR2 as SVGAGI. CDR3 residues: CASRASGIVDTQYF. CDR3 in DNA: TGTGCCAGCAGGGCTAGCGGGATCGTGGATACGCAGTATTTT.

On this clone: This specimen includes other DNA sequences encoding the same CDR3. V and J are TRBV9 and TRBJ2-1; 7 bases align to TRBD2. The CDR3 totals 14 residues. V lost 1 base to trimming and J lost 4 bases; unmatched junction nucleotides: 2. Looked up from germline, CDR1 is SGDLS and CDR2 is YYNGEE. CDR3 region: CASSVSSGYNEQFF. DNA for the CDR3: TGTGCCAGCAGCGTATCTAGCGGATACAATGAGCAGTTCTTC.

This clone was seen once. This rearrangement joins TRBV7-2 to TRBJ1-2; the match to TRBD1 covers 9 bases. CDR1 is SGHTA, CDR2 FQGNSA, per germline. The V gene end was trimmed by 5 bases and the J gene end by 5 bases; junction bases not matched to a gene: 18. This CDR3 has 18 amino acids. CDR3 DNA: TGTGCCAGCAGCCACCCCAGGGGGACAGGGTTCACCGGGTATGGCTACACCTTC. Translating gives CASSHPRGTGFTGYGYTF.

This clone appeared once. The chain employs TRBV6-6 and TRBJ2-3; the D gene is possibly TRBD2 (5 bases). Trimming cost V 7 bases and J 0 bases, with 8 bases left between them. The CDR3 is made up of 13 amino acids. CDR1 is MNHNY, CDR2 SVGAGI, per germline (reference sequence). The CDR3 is CASMQRSTDTQYF. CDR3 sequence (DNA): TGTGCCAGCATGCAGCGGAGCACAGATACGCAGTATTTT.

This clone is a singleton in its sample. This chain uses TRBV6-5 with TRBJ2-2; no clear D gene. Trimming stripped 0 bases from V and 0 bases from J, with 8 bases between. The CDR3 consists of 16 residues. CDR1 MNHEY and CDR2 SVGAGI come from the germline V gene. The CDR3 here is CASSYSGLTNTGELFF. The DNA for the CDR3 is TGTGCCAGCAGTTACTCTGGATTAACGAACACCGGGGAGCTGTTTTTT.

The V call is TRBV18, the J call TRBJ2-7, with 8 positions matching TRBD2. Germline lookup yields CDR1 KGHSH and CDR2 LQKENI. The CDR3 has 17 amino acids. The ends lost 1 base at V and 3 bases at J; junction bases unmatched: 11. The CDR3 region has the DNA TGTGCCAGCTCACCACTTTTCCAAGCGGGAGTGGGCTACGAGCAGTACTTC. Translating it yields CASSPLFQAGVGYEQYF. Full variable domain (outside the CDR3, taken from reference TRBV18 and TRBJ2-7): NAGVMQNPRHLVRRRGQEARLRCSPMKGHSHVYWYRQLPEEGLKFMVYLQKENIIDESGMPKERFSAEFPKEGPSILRIQQVVRGDSAAYFCASSPLFQAGVGYEQYFGPGTRLTVT.